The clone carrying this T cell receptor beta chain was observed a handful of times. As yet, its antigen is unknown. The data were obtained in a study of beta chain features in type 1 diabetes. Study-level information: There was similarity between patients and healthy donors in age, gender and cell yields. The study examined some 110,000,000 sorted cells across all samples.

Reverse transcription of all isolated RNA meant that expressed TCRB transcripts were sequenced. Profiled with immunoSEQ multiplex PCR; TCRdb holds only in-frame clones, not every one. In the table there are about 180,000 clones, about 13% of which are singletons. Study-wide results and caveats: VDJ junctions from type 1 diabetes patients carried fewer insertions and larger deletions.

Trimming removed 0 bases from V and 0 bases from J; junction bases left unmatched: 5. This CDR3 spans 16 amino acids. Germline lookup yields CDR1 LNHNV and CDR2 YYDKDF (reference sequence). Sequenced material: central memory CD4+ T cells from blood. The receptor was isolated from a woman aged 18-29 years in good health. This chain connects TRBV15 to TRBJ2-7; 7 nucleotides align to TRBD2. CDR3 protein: CATSRDKLAFSYEQYF. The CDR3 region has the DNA TGTGCCACCAGCAGAGATAAACTAGCGTTCTCCTACGAGCAGTACTTC. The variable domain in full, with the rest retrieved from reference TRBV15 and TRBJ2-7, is DAMVIQNPRYQVTQFGKPVTLSCSQTLNHNVMYWYQQKSSQAPKLLFHYYDKDFNNEADTPDNFQSRRPNTSFCFLDIRSPGLGDTAMYLCATSRDKLAFSYEQYFGPGTRLTVT.